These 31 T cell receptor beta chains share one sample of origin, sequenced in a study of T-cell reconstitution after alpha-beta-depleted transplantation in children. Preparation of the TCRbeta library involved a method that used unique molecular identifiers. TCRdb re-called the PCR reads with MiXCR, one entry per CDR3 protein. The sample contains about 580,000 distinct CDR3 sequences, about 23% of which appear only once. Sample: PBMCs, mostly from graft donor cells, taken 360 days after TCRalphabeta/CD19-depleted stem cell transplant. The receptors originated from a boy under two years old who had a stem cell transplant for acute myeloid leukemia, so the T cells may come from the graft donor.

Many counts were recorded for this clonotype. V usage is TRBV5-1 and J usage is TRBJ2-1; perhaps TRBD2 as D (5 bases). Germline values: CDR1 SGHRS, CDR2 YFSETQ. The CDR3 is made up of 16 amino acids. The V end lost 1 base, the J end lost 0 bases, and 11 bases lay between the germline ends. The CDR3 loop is CASSLNGKSSYNEQFF. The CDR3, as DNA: TGCGCCAGCAGCTTGAACGGGAAGAGCTCCTACAATGAGCAGTTCTTC.

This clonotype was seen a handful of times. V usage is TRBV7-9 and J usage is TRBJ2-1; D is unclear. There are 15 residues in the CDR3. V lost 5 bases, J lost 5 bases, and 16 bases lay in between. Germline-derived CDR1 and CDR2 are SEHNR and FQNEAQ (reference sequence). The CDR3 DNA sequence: TGTGCCAGCAGCCCGAGACTTATTGGGGACAATGAGCAGTTCTTC. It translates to CASSPRLIGDNEQFF.

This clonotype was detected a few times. CDR3 sequence reads: CASSLATGGTETQYF. CDR3 coding DNA: TGTGCCAGCAGTTTAGCGACAGGGGGAACGGAGACCCAGTACTTC. The J gene is TRBJ2-5, the V gene TRBV12-3 or TRBV12-4, with TRBD1 identical over 9 bases. This CDR3 has 15 amino acids. V trimming: 0 bases; J trimming: 5 bases; junction bases outside the gene matches: 4.

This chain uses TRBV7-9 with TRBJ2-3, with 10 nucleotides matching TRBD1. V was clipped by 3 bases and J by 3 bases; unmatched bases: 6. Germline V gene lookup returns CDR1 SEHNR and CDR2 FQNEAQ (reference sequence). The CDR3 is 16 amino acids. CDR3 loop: CASSFPGTGETDTQYF. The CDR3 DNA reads TGTGCCAGCAGCTTCCCCGGGACAGGGGAGACAGATACGCAGTATTTT.

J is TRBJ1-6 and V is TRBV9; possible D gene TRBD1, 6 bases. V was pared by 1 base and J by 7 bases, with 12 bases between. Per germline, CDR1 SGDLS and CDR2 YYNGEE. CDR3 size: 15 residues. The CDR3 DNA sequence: TGTGCCAGCAGCGTACAGGGGTCCTCAAATTCACCCCTCCACTTT. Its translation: CASSVQGSSNSPLHF.

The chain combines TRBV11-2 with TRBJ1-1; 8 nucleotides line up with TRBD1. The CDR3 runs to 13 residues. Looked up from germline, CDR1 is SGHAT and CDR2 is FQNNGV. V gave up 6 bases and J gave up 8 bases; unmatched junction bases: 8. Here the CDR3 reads CASRDRVLAEAFF. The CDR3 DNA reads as TGTGCCAGCAGGGACAGGGTTTTAGCCGAAGCTTTCTTT.

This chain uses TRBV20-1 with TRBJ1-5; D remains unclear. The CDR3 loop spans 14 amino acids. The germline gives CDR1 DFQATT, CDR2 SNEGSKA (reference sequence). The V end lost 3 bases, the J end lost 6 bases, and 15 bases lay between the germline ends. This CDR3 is CSARPPGTGQPQHF. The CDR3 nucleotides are TGCAGTGCTAGGCCCCCAGGTACGGGTCAGCCCCAGCATTTT.

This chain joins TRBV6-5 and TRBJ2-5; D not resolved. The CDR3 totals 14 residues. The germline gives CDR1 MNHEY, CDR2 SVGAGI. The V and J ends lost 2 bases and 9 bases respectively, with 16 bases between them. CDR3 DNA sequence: TGTGCCAGCAGTTACCCGAGAGTTGGATCCCCCCAGTACTTC. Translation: CASSYPRVGSPQYF.

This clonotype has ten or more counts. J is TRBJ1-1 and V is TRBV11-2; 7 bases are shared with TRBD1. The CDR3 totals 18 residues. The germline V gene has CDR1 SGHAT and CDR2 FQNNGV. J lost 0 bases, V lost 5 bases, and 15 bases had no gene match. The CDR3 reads CASSAIATQGRMNTEAFF. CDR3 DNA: TGTGCCAGCAGCGCAATAGCCACACAGGGGAGAATGAACACTGAAGCTTTCTTT.

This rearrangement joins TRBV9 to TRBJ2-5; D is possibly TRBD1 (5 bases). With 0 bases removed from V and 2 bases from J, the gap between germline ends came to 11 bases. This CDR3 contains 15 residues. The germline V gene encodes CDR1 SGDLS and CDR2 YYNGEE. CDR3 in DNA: TGTGCCAGCAGCGTAGACGGAAGGACACAAGAGACCCAGTACTTC. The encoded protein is CASSVDGRTQETQYF.

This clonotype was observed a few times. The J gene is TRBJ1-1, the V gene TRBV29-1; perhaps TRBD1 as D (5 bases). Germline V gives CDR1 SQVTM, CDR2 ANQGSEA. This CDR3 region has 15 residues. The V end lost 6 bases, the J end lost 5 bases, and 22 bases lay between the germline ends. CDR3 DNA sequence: TGCAGCGTCTCCCTTATTGGGGCAGCCAGTACTGAAGCTTTCTTT. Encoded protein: CSVSLIGAASTEAFF.

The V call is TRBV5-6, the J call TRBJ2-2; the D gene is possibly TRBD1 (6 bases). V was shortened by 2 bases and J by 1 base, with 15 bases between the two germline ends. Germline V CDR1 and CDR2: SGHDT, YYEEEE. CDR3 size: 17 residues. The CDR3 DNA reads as TGTGCCAGCAGCTTACCTTGGACAGCCAAGAACACCGGGGAGCTGTTTTTT. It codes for CASSLPWTAKNTGELFF.

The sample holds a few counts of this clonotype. The DNA of the CDR3 is TGCGCCAGCAGCTTGGCTCCCGATAGCGGGGGAATAAATGAGCAGTTCTTC. Its translation is CASSLAPDSGGINEQFF. The rearrangement uses TRBV5-1 and TRBJ2-1; 9 bases are shared with TRBD2. This CDR3 region has 17 residues. CDR1 and CDR2 from the germline V gene are SGHRS and YFSETQ. V shed 0 bases and J 7 bases; nucleotides not matched to a gene: 11.

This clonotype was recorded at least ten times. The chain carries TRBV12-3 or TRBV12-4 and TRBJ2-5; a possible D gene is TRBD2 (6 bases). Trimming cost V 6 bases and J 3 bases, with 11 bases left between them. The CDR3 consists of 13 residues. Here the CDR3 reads CASRPGLEETQYF. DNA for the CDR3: TGTGCCAGCAGACCGGGACTCGAAGAGACCCAGTACTTC.

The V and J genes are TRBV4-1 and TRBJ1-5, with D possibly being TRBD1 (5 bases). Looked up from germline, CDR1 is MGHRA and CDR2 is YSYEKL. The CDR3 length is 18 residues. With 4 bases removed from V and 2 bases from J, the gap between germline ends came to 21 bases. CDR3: CASSPVLTSGGGNQPQHF. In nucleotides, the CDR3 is TGCGCCAGCAGCCCGGTCCTTACCTCGGGGGGTGGCAATCAGCCCCAGCATTTT.

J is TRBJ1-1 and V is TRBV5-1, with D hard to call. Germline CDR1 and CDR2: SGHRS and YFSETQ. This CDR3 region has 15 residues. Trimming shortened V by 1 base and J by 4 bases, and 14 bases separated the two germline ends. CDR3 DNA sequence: TGCGCCAGCAGCTTGAGCGGGAGTGAGATCACTGAAGCTTTCTTT. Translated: CASSLSGSEITEAFF.

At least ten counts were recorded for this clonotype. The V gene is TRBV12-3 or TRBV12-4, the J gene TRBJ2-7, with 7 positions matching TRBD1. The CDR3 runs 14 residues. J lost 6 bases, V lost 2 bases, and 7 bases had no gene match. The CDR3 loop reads CASSLPDRICEQYV. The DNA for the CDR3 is TGTGCCAGCAGTTTACCGGACAGGATTTGCGAGCAGTACGTC.

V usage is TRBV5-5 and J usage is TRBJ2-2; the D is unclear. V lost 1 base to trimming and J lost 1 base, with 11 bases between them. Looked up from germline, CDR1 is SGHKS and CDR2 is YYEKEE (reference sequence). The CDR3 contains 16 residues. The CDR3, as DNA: TGTGCCAGCAGCTTGAACCAGCCAGGGAACACCGGGGAGCTGTTTTTT. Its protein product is CASSLNQPGNTGELFF.

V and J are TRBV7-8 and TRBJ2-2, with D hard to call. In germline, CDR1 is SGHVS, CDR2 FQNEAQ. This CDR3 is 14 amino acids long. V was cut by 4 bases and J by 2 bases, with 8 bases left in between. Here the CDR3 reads CASSSLDNTGELFF. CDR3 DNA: TGTGCCAGCAGCTCCCTAGATAACACCGGGGAGCTGTTTTTT.

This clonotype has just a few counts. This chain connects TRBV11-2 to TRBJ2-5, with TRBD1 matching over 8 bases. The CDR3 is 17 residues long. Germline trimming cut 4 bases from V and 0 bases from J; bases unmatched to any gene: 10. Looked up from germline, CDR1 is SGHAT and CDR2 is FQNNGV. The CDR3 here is CASSSPDRAKDQETQYF. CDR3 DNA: TGTGCCAGCAGCTCTCCGGACAGGGCGAAGGACCAAGAGACCCAGTACTTC.

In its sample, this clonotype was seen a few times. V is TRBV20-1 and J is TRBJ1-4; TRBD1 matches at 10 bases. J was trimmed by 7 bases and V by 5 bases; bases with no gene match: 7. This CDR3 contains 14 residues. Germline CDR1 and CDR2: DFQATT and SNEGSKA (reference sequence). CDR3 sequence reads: CSADPGQGPEKLFF. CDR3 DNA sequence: TGCAGTGCTGATCCGGGACAGGGGCCTGAAAAACTGTTTTTT.

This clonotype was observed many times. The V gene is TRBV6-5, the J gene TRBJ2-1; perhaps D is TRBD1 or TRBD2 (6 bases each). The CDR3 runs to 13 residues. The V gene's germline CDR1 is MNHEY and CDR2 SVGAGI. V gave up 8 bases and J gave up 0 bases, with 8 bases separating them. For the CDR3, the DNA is TGTGCCAGCTGGGGGGCCTCCTACAATGAGCAGTTCTTC. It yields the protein CASWGASYNEQFF.

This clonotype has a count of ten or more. The CDR3 loop is CSAFPGRSSYEQYV. The CDR3 DNA follows: TGCAGTGCCTTTCCGGGACGGAGCTCCTACGAGCAGTACGTC. The chain combines TRBV20-1 with TRBJ2-7; D assignment may be TRBD1 or TRBD2 (5 bases each). Trimming left V 6 bases short and J 0 bases short, with 15 bases between. Germline V lookup: CDR1 DFQATT, CDR2 SNEGSKA (reference sequence). This CDR3 contains 14 residues.

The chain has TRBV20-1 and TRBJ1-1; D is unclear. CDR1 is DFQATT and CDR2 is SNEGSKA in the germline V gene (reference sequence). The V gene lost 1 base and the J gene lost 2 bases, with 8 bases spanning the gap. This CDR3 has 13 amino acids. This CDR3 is CSARGLVNTEAFF. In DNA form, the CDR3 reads TGCAGTGCTAGAGGACTTGTAAACACTGAAGCTTTCTTT.

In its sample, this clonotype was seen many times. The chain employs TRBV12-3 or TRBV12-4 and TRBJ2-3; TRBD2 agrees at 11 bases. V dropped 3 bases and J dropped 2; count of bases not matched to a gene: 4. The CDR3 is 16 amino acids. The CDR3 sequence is CASSFMTSGDTDTQYF. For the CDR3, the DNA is TGTGCCAGCAGTTTCATGACTAGCGGGGACACAGATACGCAGTATTTT.

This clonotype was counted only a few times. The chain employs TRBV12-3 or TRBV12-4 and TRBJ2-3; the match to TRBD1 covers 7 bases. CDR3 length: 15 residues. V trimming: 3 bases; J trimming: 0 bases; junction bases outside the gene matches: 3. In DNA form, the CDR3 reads TGTGCCAGCAGTTTTCAGGGACAGAGCACAGATACGCAGTATTTT. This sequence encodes CASSFQGQSTDTQYF.

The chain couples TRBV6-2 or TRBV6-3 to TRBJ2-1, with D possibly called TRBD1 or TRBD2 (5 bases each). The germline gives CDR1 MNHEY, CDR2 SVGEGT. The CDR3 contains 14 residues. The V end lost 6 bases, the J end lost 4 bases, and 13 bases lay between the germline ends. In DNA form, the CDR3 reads TGTGCCAGCAGCTGGGGACCGACGTACAATGAGCAGTTCTTC. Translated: CASSWGPTYNEQFF.

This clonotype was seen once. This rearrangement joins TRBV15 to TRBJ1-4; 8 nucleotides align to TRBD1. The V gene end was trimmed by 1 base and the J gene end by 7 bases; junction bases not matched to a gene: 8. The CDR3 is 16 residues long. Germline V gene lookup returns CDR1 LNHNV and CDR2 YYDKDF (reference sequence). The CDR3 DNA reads TGTGCCACCAGCAGAGGTCGGACAGGGCGAGGTGAAAAACTGTTTTTT. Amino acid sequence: CATSRGRTGRGEKLFF.

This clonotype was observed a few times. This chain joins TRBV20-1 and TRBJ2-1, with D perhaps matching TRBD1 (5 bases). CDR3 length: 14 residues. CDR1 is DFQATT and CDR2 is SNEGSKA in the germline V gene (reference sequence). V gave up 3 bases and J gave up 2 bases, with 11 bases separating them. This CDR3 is CSASLGLTYNEQFF. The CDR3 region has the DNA TGCAGTGCTAGTTTGGGGCTCACCTACAATGAGCAGTTCTTC.

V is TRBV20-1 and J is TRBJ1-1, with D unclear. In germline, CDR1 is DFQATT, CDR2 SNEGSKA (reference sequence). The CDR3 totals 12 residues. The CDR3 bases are TGCAGCGGGGAGAGACTGAACACTGAAGCTTTCTTT. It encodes CSGERLNTEAFF.

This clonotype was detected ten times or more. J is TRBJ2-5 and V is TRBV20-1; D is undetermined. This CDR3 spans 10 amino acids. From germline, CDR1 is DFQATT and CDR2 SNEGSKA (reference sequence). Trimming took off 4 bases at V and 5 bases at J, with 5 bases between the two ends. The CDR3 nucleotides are TGCAGTGCTAATATCGAGACCCAGTACTTC. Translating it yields CSANIETQYF.